These T cell receptor beta chains were read from a single sample in a study of cytomegalovirus exposure and HLA in healthy donors. The data were produced by immunoSEQ multiplex PCR, yet TCRdb's version contains in-frame clones alone and is incomplete. This sample yields some 160,000 clones, of which around 77% are seen a single time; 1.5% to 2% belongs to the top ten. The source material was PBMCs. The receptors stem from a woman in her twenties or thirties in good health and CMV-seronegative. The CDR3 runs from the conserved cysteine through the conserved F or W. A D gene is named only where the DNA matches it firmly. Clone sizes are given selectively: once, few, many, or a class where the clone is expanded.

CASKQGAPTDTQYF	TGCGCCAGCAAACAGGGGGCGCCTACAGATACGCAGTATTTT	.	TRBJ2-3	TRBV5-1	TRBD1
CASSPQSGTGAYGYTF	TGTGCCAGCAGTCCCCAGTCCGGGACAGGAGCCTATGGCTACACCTTC	.	TRBJ1-2	TRBV27	TRBD1
CASSPPGEEAFF	TGTGCCAGCAGCCCGCCGGGGGAAGAAGCTTTCTTT	.	TRBJ1-1	TRBV7-3	.
CASSFTSGRNTGELFF	TGTGCCAGTAGCTTTACTAGCGGGAGGAACACCGGGGAGCTGTTTTTT	.	TRBJ2-2	TRBV19	TRBD2
CASSVGGGRNTIYF	TGTGCCAGCAGCGTAGGGGGGGGTCGGAACACCATATATTTT	.	TRBJ1-3	TRBV9	.
CATSRDLGQGILGAFF	TGTGCCACCAGCAGAGATTTGGGACAGGGGATTTTAGGAGCTTTCTTT	.	TRBJ1-1	TRBV15	TRBD1
CASSVALTGTEAFF	TGTGCCAGCAGTGTAGCACTGACGGGAACTGAAGCTTTCTTT	.	TRBJ1-1	TRBV25-1	.
CASRQERGVSRETQYF	TGCGCCAGCCGCCAGGAGCGGGGGGTCTCCCGAGAGACCCAGTACTTC	.	TRBJ2-5	TRBV5-1	TRBD2
CASSQDAVGVTGELFF	TGCGCCAGCAGCCAAGATGCGGTGGGAGTCACCGGGGAGCTGTTTTTT	.	TRBJ2-2	TRBV4-1	.
CASSGQQSGGQHF	TGTGCCAGCAGTGGACAGCAATCAGGGGGCCAGCATTTT	.	TRBJ1-5	TRBV2	TRBD1
CATSKGEGKTQYF	TGTGCCACCAGCAAAGGGGAGGGGAAGACCCAGTACTTC	.	TRBJ2-5	TRBV15	TRBD2
CASSQDGGVNQPQHF	TGCGCCAGCAGCCAAGATGGGGGGGTAAATCAGCCCCAGCATTTT	.	TRBJ1-5	TRBV4-1	.
CAWSGGTDNSPLHF	TGTGCCTGGAGTGGAGGGACAGATAATTCACCCCTCCACTTT	.	TRBJ1-6	TRBV30	TRBD1
CASRTTRDSPLHF	TGTGCCAGCCGGACAACCCGGGATTCACCCCTCCACTTT	.	TRBJ1-6	TRBV6-6	.
CASSLLAGAYNEQFF	TGTGCCAGCAGTTTACTGGCGGGGGCCTACAATGAGCAGTTCTTC	.	TRBJ2-1	TRBV28	TRBD2
CASSPRQGYNEQFF	TGTGCCAGCAGTCCCCGACAGGGGTACAATGAGCAGTTCTTC	few	TRBJ2-1	TRBV6-1	TRBD1
CTSSLRTGFYGYTF	TGTACCAGCAGCTTGAGGACAGGATTCTATGGCTACACCTTC	.	TRBJ1-2	TRBV11-2	TRBD1
CASSIPTGRGRDEKLFF	TGTGCCAGTAGTATTCCGACAGGTCGGGGACGGGACGAAAAACTGTTTTTT	few	TRBJ1-4	TRBV19	.
CASSKGAPGTQYF	TGTGCCAGCTCGAAAGGGGCCCCGGGTACGCAGTATTTT	.	TRBJ2-3	TRBV28	.
CASSELRGFGYNEQFF	TGTGCCAGCAGTGAATTAAGGGGCTTTGGTTACAATGAGCAGTTCTTC	.	TRBJ2-1	TRBV2	.
CASSESRTGHEKLFF	TGTGCCAGCAGTGAATCACGGACAGGTCATGAAAAACTGTTTTTT	once	TRBJ1-4	TRBV2	TRBD1
CASSLRGAGQGSSYEQYF	TGTGCCAGCAGCTTAAGGGGGGCGGGACAGGGGAGCTCCTACGAGCAGTACTTC	.	TRBJ2-7	TRBV7-3	TRBD1
CASSSRQGPNEQFF	TGTGCCAGCAGCTCCCGACAGGGCCCGAATGAGCAGTTCTTC	.	TRBJ2-1	TRBV9	TRBD1
CASSLSVDNKNIQYF	TGTGCCAGCAGTTTATCCGTTGACAACAAAAACATTCAGTACTTC	.	TRBJ2-4	TRBV28	.
CASSFQTSGRGGETQYF	TGTGCCAGCAGCTTCCAGACTAGCGGCCGGGGGGGGGAGACCCAGTACTTC	.	TRBJ2-5	TRBV11-2	TRBD2
CASSQGRDRQETQYF	TGTGCCAGCAGCCAAGGAAGGGACAGGCAAGAGACCCAGTACTTC	.	TRBJ2-5	TRBV14	TRBD1
CASSQGRQGTDTQYF	TGCGCCAGCAGCCAGGGACGACAGGGCACAGATACGCAGTATTTT	.	TRBJ2-3	TRBV4-1	.
CASSYVGGQPQHF	TGTGCCAGCAGTTATGTTGGGGGCCAGCCCCAGCATTTT	few	TRBJ1-5	TRBV28	.
CASSFRLAELRYEQYF	TGTGCCAGCAGTTTCCGTCTAGCGGAACTTCGCTACGAGCAGTACTTC	.	TRBJ2-7	TRBV28	TRBD2
CASSQTSYEQYF	TGTGCCAGCAGTCAGACATCCTACGAGCAGTACTTC	.	TRBJ2-7	TRBV6-5	.
CASLREGGGAEAFF	TGTGCCAGCCTGAGGGAGGGTGGGGGAGCTGAAGCTTTCTTT	few	TRBJ1-1	TRBV27	.
CASSESIGNTEAFF	TGCGCCAGCAGTGAGTCGATCGGGAACACTGAAGCTTTCTTT	.	TRBJ1-1	TRBV10-1	.
CASSGLAGLDTQYF	TGTGCCAGCAGCGGACTAGCGGGACTAGATACGCAGTATTTT	once	TRBJ2-3	TRBV28	TRBD2
CASSEGSKDRGYGYTF	TGTGCCAGCAGTGAAGGAAGTAAGGACAGGGGCTATGGCTACACCTTC	.	TRBJ1-2	TRBV25-1	TRBD1
CAWSPGGLGYTF	TGTGCCTGGAGCCCAGGGGGTTTGGGCTACACCTTC	.	TRBJ1-2	TRBV30	TRBD1
CASSPQKGARDEQFF	TGTGCCAGCAGTCCTCAGAAGGGGGCGAGAGATGAGCAGTTCTTC	.	TRBJ2-1	TRBV11-3	TRBD1
CASSLIGQETYEQYF	TGCGCCAGCAGCTTGATTGGACAGGAGACTTACGAGCAGTACTTC	.	TRBJ2-7	TRBV5-1	TRBD1
CASSYYTGGNDGYTF	TGTGCCAGCAGTTACTACACAGGGGGCAACGATGGCTACACCTTC	.	TRBJ1-2	TRBV6-5	TRBD1
CASSVGLAGRTDTQYF	TGTGCCAGCAGCGTAGGACTAGCGGGACGCACAGATACGCAGTATTTT	few	TRBJ2-3	TRBV9	TRBD2
CASSAPGLALYEQYF	TGTGCCAGCAGCGCGCCGGGACTAGCGCTTTACGAGCAGTACTTC	.	TRBJ2-7	TRBV7-9	TRBD2
CASSLASDAGTEAFF	TGCGCCAGCAGCTTGGCAAGTGATGCCGGCACTGAAGCTTTCTTT	few	TRBJ1-1	TRBV5-1	.
CASSQVSDYTEAFF	TGCGCCAGCAGCCAAGTTTCAGACTACACTGAAGCTTTCTTT	.	TRBJ1-1	TRBV4-1	.
CASSRHLLAGGEPGEQYF	TGTGCCAGCAGCCGACACTTATTAGCGGGAGGGGAACCGGGGGAGCAGTACTTC	.	TRBJ2-7	TRBV27	TRBD2
CASSNRTGVGEKLFF	TGTGCCAGCAGCAATCGCACAGGGGTAGGTGAAAAACTGTTTTTT	once	TRBJ1-4	TRBV7-8	TRBD1
CASSQKIPGTGGFQPQHF	TGCGCCAGCAGCCAAAAGATTCCCGGGACAGGGGGCTTTCAGCCCCAGCATTTT	.	TRBJ1-5	TRBV4-3	TRBD1